The 18 T cell receptor beta chains presented below share a single source sample, sequenced in a study of cytomegalovirus exposure and HLA in healthy donors. 13 Jbeta primers and 60 Vbeta primers were used for the PCR. Some clones are missing from TCRdb's copy, which holds only in-frame ones; the method was immunoSEQ multiplex PCR. The table lists about 120,000 clones, about 79% of them singletons. Sequencing used PBMCs. The receptor source for this set is a woman aged 18-29 years in good health and CMV-seropositive.

This chain connects TRBV6-1 to TRBJ2-7, with 9 bases that match TRBD1. The CDR3 has 14 amino acids. The J segment lost 5 bases and the V segment lost 5 bases, leaving 7 bases of the junction unmatched. CDR1 and CDR2 from the germline V gene are MNHNS and SASEGT. As DNA, the CDR3 is TGTGCCAGCAGTCCCCGACAGGGGGTCCACGAGCAGTACTTC. Its protein product is CASSPRQGVHEQYF.

The chain couples TRBV7-6 to TRBJ2-6, with TRBD1 identical over 7 bases. Germline V CDR1 and CDR2: SGHVS, FNYEAQ. CDR3 length: 18 amino acids. The ends lost 0 bases at V and 0 bases at J; junction bases unmatched: 5. For the CDR3, the DNA is TGTGCCAGCAGCTTAGCGTGGACAGGAAGCTCTGGGGCCAACGTCCTGACTTTC. Translated: CASSLAWTGSSGANVLTF.

The genes are TRBV4-1 and TRBJ1-1; 7 bases align to TRBD1. V was clipped by 3 bases and J by 6 bases; unmatched bases: 7. Germline assignment: CDR1 MGHRA and CDR2 YSYEKL. The CDR3 has 14 amino acids. The CDR3 DNA reads as TGCGCCAGCAGCCAGTCACAGGGGTTCCCTGAAGCTTTCTTT. This gives the protein CASSQSQGFPEAFF.

The chain joins TRBV7-2 to TRBJ2-5; D remains unclear. The V gene's germline CDR1 is SGHTA and CDR2 FQGNSA. The CDR3 covers 13 residues. With 5 bases removed from V and 5 bases from J, the gap between germline ends came to 12 bases. This CDR3 reads CASSPVASETQYF. DNA for the CDR3: TGTGCCAGCAGCCCAGTGGCCTCCGAGACCCAGTACTTC. The variable domain in full, with the rest retrieved from reference TRBV7-2 and TRBJ2-5, is GAGVSQSPSNKVTEKGKDVELRCDPISGHTALYWYRQSLGQGLEFLIYFQGNSAPDKSGLPSDRFSAERTGGSVSTLTIQRTQQEDSAVYLCASSPVASETQYFGPGTRLLVL.

The rearrangement joins TRBV6-4 to TRBJ1-1, with TRBD1 as a possible D gene (6 bases). Trimming removed 4 bases at V and 1 base at J, with 7 bases between. The CDR3 is made up of 13 amino acids. The germline gives CDR1 MRHNA, CDR2 SNTAGT. CDR3 nucleotides: TGTGCCAGCAGTGTGACAGGGAACACTGAAGCTTTCTTT. Its protein product is CASSVTGNTEAFF.

CDR3: CASSPRLLGNSPLHF. Written as DNA, the CDR3 is TGTGCCAGCAGTCCCAGACTACTGGGGAATTCACCCCTCCACTTT. The V gene is TRBV27, the J gene TRBJ1-6, with D hard to call. The germline V gene encodes CDR1 MNHEY and CDR2 SMNVEV (reference sequence). V gave up 5 bases and J gave up 7 bases, with 15 bases separating them. The CDR3 length is 15 residues.

The chain uses TRBV5-1 and TRBJ2-3; 10 nucleotides match TRBD2. Per germline, CDR1 SGHRS and CDR2 YFSETQ. V lost 4 bases, J lost 3 bases, and 8 bases stayed unmatched. This CDR3 is built from 16 residues. CDR3 in amino acids: CASSQDPSGSTDTQYF. The CDR3 DNA reads as TGCGCCAGCAGCCAGGACCCTAGCGGGAGTACAGATACGCAGTATTTT.

This chain uses TRBV6-1 with TRBJ2-7; the D gene is possibly TRBD2 (5 bases). V gave up 8 bases and J gave up 3 bases, with 11 bases separating them. CDR3 length: 12 amino acids. The germline gives CDR1 MNHNS, CDR2 SASEGT. CDR3 sequence: CASRGANYEQYF. The CDR3 DNA sequence: TGTGCCAGCCGGGGAGCCAACTACGAGCAGTACTTC.

This chain links TRBV5-1 with TRBJ2-7; tentative D call: TRBD1 (6 bases). The CDR3 totals 13 residues. V was clipped by 2 bases and J by 4 bases, with 10 bases between them. Germline V gives CDR1 SGHRS, CDR2 YFSETQ. Here the CDR3 DNA reads TGCGCCAGCAGCTTTTCAGACAGGTACGAGCAGTACTTC. Encoded protein: CASSFSDRYEQYF.

This clone has more than one count but fewer than ten. The V gene is TRBV9, the J gene TRBJ1-4; 7 bases agree with TRBD1. Germline V gene data show CDR1 as SGDLS and CDR2 as YYNGEE. The CDR3 has 15 residues. V was pared by 4 bases and J by 7 bases, with 10 bases of the junction left unmatched. CDR3 nucleotide sequence: TGTGCCAGCAGCCCCACAGGGGTAGAAAGTGAAAAACTGTTTTTT. Encoded protein: CASSPTGVESEKLFF.

The chain combines TRBV2 with TRBJ2-5; D possibly corresponds to TRBD1 (6 bases). Germline-derived CDR1 and CDR2 are SNHLY and FYNNEI. This CDR3 has 16 amino acids. With 4 bases removed from V and 5 bases from J, the gap between germline ends came to 20 bases. The CDR3 region has the DNA TGTGCCAGCAGTGGGAGGCCAGGGGCTTTGATCGAGACCCAGTACTTC. This translates into CASSGRPGALIETQYF.

This clone was counted between two and nine times. The rearrangement uses TRBV6-1 and TRBJ2-1; no clear D. Per germline, CDR1 MNHNS and CDR2 SASEGT. V lost 6 bases and J lost 4, with 10 bases in between. This CDR3 has 13 residues. CDR3 in DNA: TGTGCCAGCAGGTCCCAACGGTACAATGAGCAGTTCTTC. Protein: CASRSQRYNEQFF.

V and J are TRBV5-6 and TRBJ1-1; the match to TRBD1 covers 9 bases. The V and J ends lost 4 bases and 1 base, in that order; junction bases with no gene match: 5. Germline V lookup: CDR1 SGHDT, CDR2 YYEEEE. This CDR3 is built from 15 residues. As DNA, the CDR3 is TGTGCCAGCAGCGGTACAGGGGGCCCGAACACTGAAGCTTTCTTT. It translates to CASSGTGGPNTEAFF.

The sample holds a few counts of this clone. The CDR3 DNA reads TGTGCCAGCAGTTTAAGACAGGGAAGAGGCTACACCTTC. Its protein is CASSLRQGRGYTF. The chain employs TRBV28 and TRBJ1-2; TRBD1 agrees at 7 bases. V lost 2 bases and J lost 8; bases outside the gene matches: 5. Germline CDR1 MDHEN, CDR2 SYDVKM. CDR3 size: 13 residues.

This clone has just one count. The V call is TRBV30, the J call TRBJ2-7, with 8 bases lining up with TRBD2. The length of the CDR3 is 13 residues. The V segment lost 4 bases and the J segment 5 bases; nucleotides outside the gene matches: 7. The germline V gene encodes CDR1 GTSNPN and CDR2 SVGIG (reference sequence). CDR3 bases: TGTGCCTGGACGGGACTAGGACTCCACGAGCAGTACTTC. It is translated as CAWTGLGLHEQYF.

The chain uses TRBV5-1 and TRBJ2-5; D possibly corresponds to TRBD1 (6 bases). V lost 6 bases, J lost 5 bases, and 14 bases lay in between. CDR3 size: 13 residues. CDR1 and CDR2 (germline): SGHRS, YFSETQ. CDR3 in DNA: TGCGCCAGCACCATCACAGGGCCCGAGACCCAGTACTTC. Residues: CASTITGPETQYF.

V usage is TRBV21-1 and J usage is TRBJ2-3; TRBD2 is the table's D call and was not checked against the DNA. TRBV21-1 is a listed pseudogene. The CDR3 covers 20 residues. CDR3: CASSTGGLAGPSRGRDTQYF. The CDR3 DNA sequence: TGTGCCAGCAGCACGGGGGGACTAGCGGGACCCTCACGCGGTAGAGATACGCAGTATTTT.

In nucleotides, the CDR3 is TGTGCCAGCAGCCGGAGCGGGGGGCCTAGCACAGATACGCAGTATTTT. Translation gives CASSRSGGPSTDTQYF. The gene calls are TRBV28 and TRBJ2-3; TRBD2 aligns across 9 bases. The CDR3 consists of 16 residues. CDR1 and CDR2 (germline): MDHEN, SYDVKM. Trimming cost V 6 bases and J 0 bases; bases outside gene matches: 7.